The 6 T cell receptor beta chains in this list originate from one sample, sequenced in a study of blood T cell repertoires in COVID-19. The data were produced by immunoSEQ multiplex PCR, yet TCRdb's version contains in-frame clones alone and is incomplete. The sample holds roughly 20,000 clones, 87% seen once. Sequenced material: peripheral blood. Receptors were obtained from a human donor with active COVID-19. The donor label of this sample is uncertain.

This clone was seen only a few times. The gene calls are TRBV6-5 and TRBJ1-5; possible D gene TRBD1, 6 bases. The CDR3 totals 15 residues. Germline V lookup: CDR1 MNHEY, CDR2 SVGAGI. The ends were cut back, 5 bases at V and 2 bases at J, with 13 bases in the middle. This CDR3 is CASSLTGQRNQPQHF. In DNA form, the CDR3 reads TGTGCCAGCAGTCTGACAGGCCAGCGCAATCAGCCCCAGCATTTT.

With respect to this clone: The sample contains more than one DNA sequence encoding this CDR3. The rearrangement links TRBV7-2 to TRBJ2-1; 8 nucleotides match TRBD1. The CDR3 extends over 12 amino acids. Trimming removed 6 bases from V and 10 bases from J; junction bases left unmatched: 5. Per germline, CDR1 SGHTA and CDR2 FQGNSA. The CDR3 protein is CASSPGGYEQFF. The CDR3 nucleotides read TGTGCCAGCAGTCCAGGGGGCTACGAGCAGTTCTTC.

This clone was counted a single time. This chain connects TRBV6-1 to TRBJ2-7; TRBD2 aligns across 12 bases. This CDR3 has 15 amino acids. Trimming at V came to 2 bases and at J to 7 bases, leaving 6 bases not matched to a gene. Germline V gene sequence: CDR1 MNHNS, CDR2 SASEGT. CDR3 loop: CASSERLAGAWEQYF. DNA of the CDR3: TGTGCCAGCAGTGAAAGACTAGCGGGAGCGTGGGAGCAGTACTTC.

The chain uses TRBV27 and TRBJ2-2, with TRBD1 matching 9 bases. The V gene's germline CDR1 is MNHEY and CDR2 SMNVEV (reference sequence). The V gene end was trimmed by 5 bases and the J gene end by 6 bases; junction bases not matched to a gene: 10. This CDR3 is built from 16 residues. CDR3 coding DNA: TGTGCCAGCAGTCAGGGACAGGGTATTGAGGCCGGGGAGCTGTTTTTT. It codes for CASSQGQGIEAGELFF.

The genes are TRBV19 and TRBJ2-3; 10 bases fit TRBD2. With V trimmed by 6 bases and J by 4 bases, 4 bases remained unmatched. This CDR3 contains 14 residues. Germline assignment: CDR1 LNHDA and CDR2 SQIVND (reference sequence). The CDR3 DNA reads TGTGCCAGTAGAAAGCGGGAGGGACCAGATACGCAGTATTTT. Amino acids: CASRKREGPDTQYF.

This chain uses TRBV25-1 with TRBJ1-5, with D perhaps TRBD1 (5 bases). The CDR3 covers 13 residues. The V and J ends lost 3 bases and 9 bases respectively, with 12 bases between them. Germline CDR1 MGHDK, CDR2 SYGVNS. CDR3 DNA: TGTGCCAGCAGTGATACGGGCCAGGGGCCCCAGCATTTT. Translated: CASSDTGQGPQHF.